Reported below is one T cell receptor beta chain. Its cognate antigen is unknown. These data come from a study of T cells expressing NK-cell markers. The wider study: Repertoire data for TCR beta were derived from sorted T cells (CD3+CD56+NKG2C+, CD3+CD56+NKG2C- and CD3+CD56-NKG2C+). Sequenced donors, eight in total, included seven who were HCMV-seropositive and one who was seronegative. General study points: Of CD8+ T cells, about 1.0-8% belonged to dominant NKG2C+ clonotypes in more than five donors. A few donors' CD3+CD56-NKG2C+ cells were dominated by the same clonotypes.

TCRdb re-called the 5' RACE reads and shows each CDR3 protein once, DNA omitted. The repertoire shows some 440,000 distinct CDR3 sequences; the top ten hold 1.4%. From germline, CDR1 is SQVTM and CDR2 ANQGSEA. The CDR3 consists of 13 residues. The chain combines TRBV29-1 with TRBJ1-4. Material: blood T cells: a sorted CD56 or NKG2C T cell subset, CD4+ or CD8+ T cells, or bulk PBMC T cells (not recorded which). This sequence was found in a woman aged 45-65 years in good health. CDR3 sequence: CSVEEIVGEKLFF.